Given below is one T cell receptor beta chain in context. Participants spanned ages about 18 to 89 years and resided in roughly 22 US areas. The data were taken from a study of blood T cell repertoires in COVID-19. Whole-study context: Some COVID-19 samples were acute and others convalescent; all came from the United States, Italy and Spain. Nucleic acid was either cDNA or gDNA, and it came from T cells, B-cell-depleted T cells, or PBMCs.

The ends were cut back, 6 bases at V and 0 bases at J, with 9 bases in the middle. Germline V lookup: CDR1 MNHEY, CDR2 SVGAGI. The CDR3 is 15 amino acids. Some clones are missing from TCRdb's copy, which holds only in-frame ones; the method was immunoSEQ multiplex PCR. Of 300,000 to 450,000 clones listed, over 75% are singletons. This chain joins TRBV6-5 and TRBJ1-6, with D tentatively TRBD1 (6 bases). The TCR comes from a man aged 40-50 years in a cohort exposed to, infected with or recovered from COVID-19 (not recorded which). Source material: PBMCs or T cells enriched from blood (not recorded which). The CDR3 bases are TGTGCCAGCAGGCAGGGGAGCTCCTATAATTCACCCCTCCACTTT. Translating it yields CASRQGSSYNSPLHF.